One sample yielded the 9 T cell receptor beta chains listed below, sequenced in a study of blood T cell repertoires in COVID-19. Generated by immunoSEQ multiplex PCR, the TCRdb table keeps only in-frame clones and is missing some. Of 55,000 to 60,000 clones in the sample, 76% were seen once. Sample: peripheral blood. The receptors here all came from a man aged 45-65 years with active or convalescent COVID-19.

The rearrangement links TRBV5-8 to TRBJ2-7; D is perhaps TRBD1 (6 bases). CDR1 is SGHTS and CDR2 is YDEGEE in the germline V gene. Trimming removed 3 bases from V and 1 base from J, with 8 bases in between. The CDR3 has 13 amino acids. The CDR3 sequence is CASSSGESYEQYF. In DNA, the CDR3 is TGTGCCAGCAGCTCAGGGGAATCCTACGAGCAGTACTTC.

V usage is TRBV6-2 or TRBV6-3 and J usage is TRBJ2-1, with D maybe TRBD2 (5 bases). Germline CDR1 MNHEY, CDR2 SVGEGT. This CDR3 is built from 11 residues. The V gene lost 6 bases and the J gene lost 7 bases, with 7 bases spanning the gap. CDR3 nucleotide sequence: TGTGCCAGCAGCTCGGGGAATGAGCAGTTCTTC. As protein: CASSSGNEQFF.

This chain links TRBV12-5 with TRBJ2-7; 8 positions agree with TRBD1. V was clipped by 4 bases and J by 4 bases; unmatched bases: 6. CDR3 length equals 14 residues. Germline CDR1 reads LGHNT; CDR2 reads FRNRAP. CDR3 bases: TGTGCTAGTGGTTCCGGGACAGGATTATACGAGCAGTACTTC. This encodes CASGSGTGLYEQYF.

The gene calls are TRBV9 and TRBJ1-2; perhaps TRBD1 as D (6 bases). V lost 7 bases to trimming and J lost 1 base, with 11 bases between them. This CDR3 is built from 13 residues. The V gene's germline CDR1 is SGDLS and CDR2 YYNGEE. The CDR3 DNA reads TGTGCCAGCCAGGACAGTTATAACTATGGCTACACCTTC. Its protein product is CASQDSYNYGYTF.

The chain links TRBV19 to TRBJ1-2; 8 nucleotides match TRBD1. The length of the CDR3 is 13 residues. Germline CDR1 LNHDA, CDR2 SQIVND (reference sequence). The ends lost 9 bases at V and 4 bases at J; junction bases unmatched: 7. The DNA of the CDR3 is TGTGCCAGCAGAGAGACAGGGGTCTATGGCTACACCTTC. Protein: CASRETGVYGYTF.

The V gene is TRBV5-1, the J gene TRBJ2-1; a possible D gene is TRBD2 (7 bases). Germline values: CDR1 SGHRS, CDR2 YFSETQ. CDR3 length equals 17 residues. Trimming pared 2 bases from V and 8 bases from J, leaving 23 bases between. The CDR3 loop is CASSFTVSGGAEYEQFF. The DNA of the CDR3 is TGCGCCAGCAGCTTTACCGTCAGTGGGGGGGCCGAATATGAGCAGTTCTTC.

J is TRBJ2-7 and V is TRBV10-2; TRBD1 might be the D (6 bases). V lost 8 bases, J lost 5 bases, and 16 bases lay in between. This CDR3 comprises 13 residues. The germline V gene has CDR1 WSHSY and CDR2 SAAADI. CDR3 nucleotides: TGCGCCAGCCGGCCTACAGGGTCCAACGAGCAGTACTTC. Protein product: CASRPTGSNEQYF.

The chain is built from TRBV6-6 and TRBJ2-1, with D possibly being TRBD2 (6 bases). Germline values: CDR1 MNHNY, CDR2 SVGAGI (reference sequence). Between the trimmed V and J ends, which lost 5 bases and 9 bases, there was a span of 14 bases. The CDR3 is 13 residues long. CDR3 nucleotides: TGTGCCAGCAGTCGAAATGGAGCGGGTGAGCAGTTCTTC. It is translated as CASSRNGAGEQFF.

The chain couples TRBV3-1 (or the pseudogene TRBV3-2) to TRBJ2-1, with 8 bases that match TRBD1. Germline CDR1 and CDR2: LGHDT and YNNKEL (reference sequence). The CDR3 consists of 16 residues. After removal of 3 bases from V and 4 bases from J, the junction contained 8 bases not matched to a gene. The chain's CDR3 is CASSQTDRAVYNEQFF. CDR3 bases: TGTGCCAGCAGCCAGACGGACAGGGCCGTGTACAATGAGCAGTTCTTC.